This T cell receptor beta chain was obtained from a study of CXCR3-negative and CXCR3-positive naive CD8 T cells. This clonotype registers medium-sized (0.01 to 0.1%) by frequency. By phenotype, naive CD8+ T cells were CD45RO-CCR7+CD27+CD95-. Germline-derived CDR1 and CDR2 are MNHEY and SVGAGI. The CDR3 is made up of 15 amino acids. The authors prepared UMI-labeled TRB cDNA libraries by 5' RACE. TCRdb reprocessed the 5' RACE reads and keeps a single row for each CDR3 protein, giving no DNA. The sample table sets out about 8,000 distinct CDR3 sequences. The sample comprised naive CXCR3- CD8+ T cells from blood. Sample subset: CD45RO-CCR7+CD27+CD95- naive CD8+ T cells lacking CXCR3 (TNR3-). The receptor's source is a human donor in good health. Some clones in this sample may be carry-over from other donors' samples. V usage is TRBV6-5 and J usage is TRBJ2-5; absent DNA, TCRdb's TRBD2 call cannot be checked. Here the CDR3 reads CASSRLAGEGETQYF.